This paragraph covers one TCR beta chain sequence. MiXCR, run by TCRdb on the RT-PCR reads, gives a single entry per CDR3 protein. The repertoire has more than 600,000 distinct CDR3 sequences, approximately 15% of them found once; the top ten carry 3% to 4.5%. The length of the CDR3 is 14 residues. The germline V gene encodes CDR1 MNHEY and CDR2 SVGEGT. The V end was cut by 6 bases, the J end by 1 base, with 10 bases between. Material: memory CD4+ T cells from blood. The chain employs TRBV6-2 or TRBV6-3 and TRBJ1-3; D is perhaps TRBD1 (6 bases). This receptor was obtained from a female donor in good health, serving as a healthy control. CDR3 DNA sequence: TGTGCCAGCAGGACCGGGACATCTGGAAACACCATATATTTT. Translated, it gives CASRTGTSGNTIYF.